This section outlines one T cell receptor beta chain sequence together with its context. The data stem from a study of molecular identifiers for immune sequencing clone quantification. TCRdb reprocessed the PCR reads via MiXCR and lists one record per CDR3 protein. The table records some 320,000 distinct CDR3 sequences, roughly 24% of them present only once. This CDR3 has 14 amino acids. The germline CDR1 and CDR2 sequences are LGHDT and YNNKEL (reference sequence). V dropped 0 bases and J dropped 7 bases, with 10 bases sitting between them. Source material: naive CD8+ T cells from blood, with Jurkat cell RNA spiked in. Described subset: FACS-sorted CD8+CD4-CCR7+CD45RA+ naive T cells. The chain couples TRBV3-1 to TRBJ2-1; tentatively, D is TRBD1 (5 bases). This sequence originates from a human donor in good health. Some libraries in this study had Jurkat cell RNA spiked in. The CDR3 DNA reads TGTGCCAGCAGCCAAGAGGGCAGGGTGAATGAGCAGTTCTTC. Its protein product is CASSQEGRVNEQFF.